This T cell receptor beta chain is from a study of blood T cell repertoires in COVID-19. V trimming: 8 bases; J trimming: 9 bases; junction bases outside the gene matches: 5. Germline values: CDR1 LNHDA, CDR2 SQIVND (reference sequence). This CDR3 spans 12 amino acids. Produced via immunoSEQ multiplex PCR; TCRdb's table is partial and in-frame only. This sample has approximately 70,000 clones, with 65% to 80% found just once. This chain links TRBV19 with TRBJ1-5; TRBD1 matches at 9 bases. Specimen: peripheral blood. This clonotype was sampled from a woman between 45 and 65 years old with acute or convalescent COVID-19. CDR3 sequence: CASRQGGGPQHF. CDR3 nucleotides: TGTGCCAGTCGACAGGGGGGAGGGCCCCAGCATTTT.